The next 32 T cell receptor beta chains were all read from a single sample in a study of cytomegalovirus exposure and HLA in healthy donors. Use of 60 Vbeta and 13 Jbeta primers characterized the PCR. Profiled with immunoSEQ multiplex PCR; TCRdb holds only in-frame clones, not every one. The repertoire holds some 71,000 clones, with approximately 74% as singletons. The specimen sequenced was PBMCs. Receptors were obtained from a woman in her 30s in good health and CMV-seropositive.

The chain links TRBV9 to TRBJ2-3; possible D gene TRBD2, 6 bases. Trimming removed 0 bases at V and 2 bases at J, with 13 bases between. Germline V CDR1 and CDR2: SGDLS, YYNGEE. CDR3 length: 16 residues. Written as DNA, the CDR3 is TGTGCCAGCAGCGTAGGAGGAAGGAGGGACACAGATACGCAGTATTTT. It codes for CASSVGGRRDTDTQYF.

The chain joins TRBV6-5 to TRBJ2-1, with 10 positions matching TRBD2. Germline assignment: CDR1 MNHEY and CDR2 SVGAGI. The CDR3 spans 14 residues. The J segment lost 1 base and the V segment lost 11 bases, leaving 5 bases of the junction unmatched. For the CDR3, the DNA is TGTGCCGCCAGGACTAGCGGTTCCTACAATGAGCAGTTCTTC. This translates into CAARTSGSYNEQFF.

This clone was counted once. This chain links TRBV19 with TRBJ2-6; tentative D call: TRBD2 (7 bases). From germline, CDR1 is LNHDA and CDR2 SQIVND (reference sequence). CDR3 length equals 14 residues. V was shortened by 10 bases and J by 2 bases, with 12 bases between the two germline ends. The CDR3 region is CATGEGAGANVLTF. CDR3 DNA: TGTGCCACAGGGGAGGGGGCTGGGGCCAACGTCCTGACTTTC.

This clone was recorded only once. The CDR3 here is CASSAPGQGVHQPQHF. For the CDR3, the DNA is TGTGCCAGCAGTGCTCCGGGACAGGGGGTTCATCAGCCCCAGCATTTT. The V call is TRBV28, the J call TRBJ1-5; 11 positions match TRBD1. The V and J ends lost 5 bases and 5 bases, in that order; junction bases with no gene match: 8. CDR1 is MDHEN, CDR2 SYDVKM, per germline. The CDR3 is 16 amino acids.

The sample holds one count of this clone. An end of the junction does not agree with germline; a read error may underlie this. The V and J genes are TRBV5-1 and TRBJ2-7, with D maybe TRBD2 (5 bases). The V gene's germline CDR1 is SGHRS and CDR2 YFSETQ. CDR3 length: 11 amino acids. For the CDR3, the DNA is TGCGCCAGCAGCTTGATGAGCGGCAGGTGTTTC. Amino acid sequence: CASSLMSGRCF.

This clone has only one observation. The V gene is TRBV6-5, the J gene TRBJ2-7; TRBD2 aligns across 8 bases. In germline, CDR1 is MNHEY, CDR2 SVGAGI. V lost 2 bases and J lost 4; bases outside the gene matches: 7. The CDR3 has 15 amino acids. CDR3 nucleotides: TGTGCCAGCAGTTACGGCCCCGGGGGGGCTTACGAGCAGTACTTC. The encoded protein is CASSYGPGGAYEQYF.

The chain uses TRBV6-1 and TRBJ1-2; D is uncertain. The V end lost 8 bases, the J end lost 4 bases, and 17 bases lay between the germline ends. Germline V lookup: CDR1 MNHNS, CDR2 SASEGT. The CDR3 runs 14 residues. CDR3 coding DNA: TGTGCCAGCTCCTCAGCGGCACAGATCTATGGCTACACCTTC. Amino acids: CASSSAAQIYGYTF.

The CDR3 sequence: CSVAGGIGTDTQYF. DNA of the CDR3: TGCAGCGTTGCGGGGGGCATAGGTACAGATACGCAGTATTTT. The chain couples TRBV29-1 to TRBJ2-3; tentatively, D is TRBD2 (7 bases). Germline-derived CDR1 and CDR2 are SQVTM and ANQGSEA. CDR3 length: 14 residues. V was shortened by 4 bases and J by 3 bases, with 14 bases between the two germline ends.

The rearrangement uses TRBV7-8 and TRBJ2-3; D perhaps matches TRBD2 (6 bases). The CDR3 length is 16 residues. The V gene's germline CDR1 is SGHVS and CDR2 FQNEAQ. Trimming stripped 1 base from V and 3 bases from J, with 14 bases between. This CDR3 is CASSLESGAGTDTQYF. In DNA, the CDR3 is TGTGCCAGCAGCTTAGAAAGCGGTGCGGGAACAGATACGCAGTATTTT.

This sequence joins TRBV10-1 and TRBJ1-1; perhaps TRBD1 as D (5 bases). This CDR3 is built from 14 residues. V was pared by 4 bases and J by 5 bases, with 14 bases between. Looked up from germline, CDR1 is WNHNN and CDR2 is SYGVQD (reference sequence). The CDR3 coding sequence is TGCGCCAGCAGTGGTTCTCCGGGGGGAACTGAAGCTTTCTTT. It codes for CASSGSPGGTEAFF.

The J gene is TRBJ2-1, the V gene TRBV7-6; a weak D match, TRBD2 (5 bases). Germline V gene lookup returns CDR1 SGHVS and CDR2 FNYEAQ. This CDR3 is built from 15 residues. V lost 3 bases to trimming and J lost 3 bases, with 12 bases between them. CDR3 residues: CASSFFQRDYNEQFF. As DNA, the CDR3 is TGTGCCAGCAGCTTTTTTCAACGGGACTACAATGAGCAGTTCTTC.

J is TRBJ1-2 and V is TRBV7-2; no clear D. V was clipped by 4 bases and J by 2 bases, with 11 bases between them. Germline V gene lookup returns CDR1 SGHTA and CDR2 FQGNSA. This CDR3 is built from 14 residues. CDR3 sequence reads: CASSSREGNYGYTF. As DNA, the CDR3 is TGTGCCAGCAGCTCACGGGAGGGCAACTATGGCTACACCTTC.

In this sample, this clone turned up once. The chain is built from TRBV7-9 and TRBJ2-1; D remains ambiguous. Germline-derived CDR1 and CDR2 are SEHNR and FQNEAQ (reference sequence). V lost 8 bases to trimming and J lost 1 base, with 18 bases between them. The CDR3 is 16 residues long. CDR3 sequence reads: CASAAPWIFSYNEQFF. DNA of the CDR3: TGTGCCAGCGCGGCTCCCTGGATCTTTTCCTACAATGAGCAGTTCTTC.

This chain links TRBV6-1 with TRBJ1-5; D is ambiguous. The CDR3 sequence is 13 residues long. Germline loops: CDR1 MNHNS, CDR2 SASEGT. V lost 5 bases and J 6 bases, leaving 11 bases between the germline ends. The CDR3 protein is CASSWEYGQPQHF. The CDR3 nucleotides read TGTGCCAGCAGTTGGGAGTACGGTCAGCCCCAGCATTTT.

The chain has TRBV2 and TRBJ2-2; the match to TRBD1 covers 8 bases. CDR1 SNHLY and CDR2 FYNNEI come from the germline V gene. The CDR3 is 14 amino acids. Trimming at V came to 6 bases and at J to 4 bases, leaving 4 bases not matched to a gene. The CDR3 DNA sequence: TGTGCCAGCAGCGCTGGGACAGGCACCGGGGAGCTGTTTTTT. Protein product: CASSAGTGTGELFF.

This clone was seen more than once but under ten times. The chain is built from TRBV6-1 and TRBJ1-1; 8 positions match TRBD1. V was clipped by 9 bases and J by 3 bases; unmatched bases: 6. The germline V gene encodes CDR1 MNHNS and CDR2 SASEGT. CDR3 length: 13 amino acids. In DNA form, the CDR3 reads TGTGCCAGTACTGGACAGGGCTACACTGAAGCTTTCTTT. Translated, it gives CASTGQGYTEAFF.

The count of this clone is one. The chain has TRBV7-3 and TRBJ2-2, with 7 bases that match TRBD1. The CDR3 sequence is 14 residues long. In germline, CDR1 is SGHTA, CDR2 FQGTGA. V lost 5 bases to trimming and J lost 5 bases; unmatched junction nucleotides: 5. CDR3: CASSPTGRTGELFF. CDR3 DNA: TGTGCCAGCAGCCCGACAGGGCGAACCGGGGAGCTGTTTTTT.

Only a few counts were recorded for this clone. Written as DNA, the CDR3 is TGTGCCAGCAGCTCTTGGACAGGAAACACTGAAGCTTTCTTT. Its translation: CASSSWTGNTEAFF. V and J are TRBV5-4 and TRBJ1-1; 7 nucleotides line up with TRBD1. The germline V gene encodes CDR1 SGHNT and CDR2 YYREEE (reference sequence). The CDR3 consists of 14 residues. V lost 3 bases, J lost 2 bases, and 4 bases stayed unmatched.

CDR3 amino acids: CASSLPGGRFGNQPQHF. The DNA for the CDR3 is TGTGCCAGCAGTTTGCCAGGGGGTAGGTTCGGCAATCAGCCCCAGCATTTT. V gene TRBV28 combines with J gene TRBJ1-5; TRBD1 matches at 7 bases. The germline V gene encodes CDR1 MDHEN and CDR2 SYDVKM. J was trimmed by 2 bases and V by 3 bases; bases with no gene match: 10. CDR3 length equals 17 residues. Full variable domain (outside the CDR3, taken from reference TRBV28 and TRBJ1-5): DVKVTQSSRYLVKRTGEKVFLECVQDMDHENMFWYRQDPGLGLRLIYFSYDVKMKEKGDIPEGYSVSREKKERFSLILESASTNQTSMYLCASSLPGGRFGNQPQHFGDGTRLSIL.

The J gene is TRBJ1-2, the V gene TRBV6-5, with a possible D match to TRBD1 (5 bases). The germline V and J ends were trimmed by 0 bases and 5 bases, with 13 bases remaining between them. Germline assignment: CDR1 MNHEY and CDR2 SVGAGI. The CDR3 is 15 residues long. The CDR3 region has the DNA TGTGCCAGCAGTTACTCGAAGGGACTCGTATATGGCTACACCTTC. It is translated as CASSYSKGLVYGYTF.

The J gene is TRBJ1-2, the V gene TRBV28; 9 bases are a match to TRBD1. In germline, CDR1 is MDHEN, CDR2 SYDVKM. This CDR3 comprises 15 residues. Trimming removed 4 bases from V and 4 bases from J; junction bases left unmatched: 7. CDR3 sequence reads: CASSSYRGQVYGYTF. CDR3 nucleotides: TGTGCCAGCAGTTCTTACAGGGGGCAGGTCTATGGCTACACCTTC.

This clone has only one observation. J is TRBJ1-2 and V is TRBV2; 7 bases match TRBD1. Germline CDR1 and CDR2: SNHLY and FYNNEI. CDR3 size: 12 residues. With 6 bases clipped from V and 8 bases from J, the junction kept 6 bases outside the gene matches. For the CDR3, the DNA is TGTGCCAGCAGGATCAGACAGGGAGGCTACACCTTC. It is translated as CASRIRQGGYTF.

V and J are TRBV9 and TRBJ2-7, with TRBD2 matching over 7 bases. Losses at the gene ends were 0 bases for V and 4 bases for J; bases not matched to a gene: 7. Looked up from germline, CDR1 is SGDLS and CDR2 is YYNGEE. The CDR3 loop spans 15 amino acids. CDR3 sequence reads: CASSVEASGAYEQYF. The CDR3 region has the DNA TGTGCCAGCAGCGTAGAGGCCAGCGGGGCTTACGAGCAGTACTTC.

This chain joins TRBV30 and TRBJ1-5; possible D gene TRBD1, 6 bases. The V gene's germline CDR1 is GTSNPN and CDR2 SVGIG (reference sequence). V was pared by 3 bases and J by 0 bases, with 15 bases between. The CDR3 is made up of 16 amino acids. Here the CDR3 DNA reads TGTGCCTGGAGCCTGGACAGCCCCCGTAGCAATCAGCCCCAGCATTTT. Protein sequence: CAWSLDSPRSNQPQHF.

This chain links TRBV29-1 with TRBJ1-5; D possibly corresponds to TRBD1 (6 bases). Trimming stripped 6 bases from V and 0 bases from J, with 9 bases between. CDR1 is SQVTM and CDR2 is ANQGSEA in the germline V gene. The CDR3 runs 13 residues. DNA of the CDR3: TGCAGCGTGAGGGGGGGTAGCAATCAGCCCCAGCATTTT. As protein: CSVRGGSNQPQHF.

This sequence joins TRBV5-1 and TRBJ2-1; D is unclear. CDR3 length: 14 amino acids. Germline V gives CDR1 SGHRS, CDR2 YFSETQ. The V and J ends lost 1 base and 9 bases respectively, with 14 bases between them. In DNA, the CDR3 is TGCGCCAGCAGCTTGTCATCCTCCCTCGGTGAGCAGTTCTTC. Amino acids: CASSLSSSLGEQFF. Based on the CDR3 plus reference TRBV5-1 and TRBJ2-1, the full variable domain is KAGVTQTPRYLIKTRGQQVTLSCSPISGHRSVSWYQQTPGQGLQFLFEYFSETQRNKGNFPGRFSGRQFSNSRSEMNVSTLELGDSALYLCASSLSSSLGEQFFGPGTRLTVL.

The sample holds a few counts of this clone. The rearrangement uses TRBV5-1 and TRBJ2-7, with TRBD2 matching 11 bases. The CDR3 is 15 amino acids. After removal of 0 bases from V and 6 bases from J, the junction contained 5 bases not matched to a gene. Looked up from germline, CDR1 is SGHRS and CDR2 is YFSETQ. The CDR3 sequence is CASSLVLAGGVEQYF. In nucleotides, the CDR3 is TGCGCCAGCAGCTTGGTGCTAGCGGGAGGAGTCGAGCAGTACTTC.

V gene TRBV13 combines with J gene TRBJ1-3, with TRBD1 as a possible D gene (5 bases). V gave up 5 bases and J gave up 0 bases, with 11 bases separating them. The germline gives CDR1 PRHDT, CDR2 FYEKMQ (reference sequence). The CDR3 covers 15 residues. The CDR3 region is CASSPPGGSGNTIYF. The CDR3 DNA is TGTGCCAGCAGCCCCCCGGGGGGCTCTGGAAACACCATATATTTT.

This chain links TRBV9 with TRBJ1-1; D might be TRBD1 (6 bases). V lost 4 bases and J 1 base, leaving 11 bases between the germline ends. The germline gives CDR1 SGDLS, CDR2 YYNGEE. CDR3 length: 14 residues. This CDR3 is CASSWTDKNTEAFF. The CDR3 DNA reads TGTGCCAGCAGCTGGACAGACAAGAACACTGAAGCTTTCTTT.

The genes are TRBV5-1 and TRBJ2-1; TRBD2 matches at 9 bases. Germline CDR1 reads SGHRS; CDR2 reads YFSETQ. V lost 2 bases, J lost 5 bases, and 5 bases stayed unmatched. CDR3 length: 15 amino acids. Here the CDR3 reads CASSFSGSVDNEQFF. The CDR3 DNA follows: TGCGCCAGCAGCTTTAGCGGGAGTGTCGACAATGAGCAGTTCTTC.

The V call is TRBV29-1, the J call TRBJ1-1, with 8 positions matching TRBD1. Germline-derived CDR1 and CDR2 are SQVTM and ANQGSEA. V lost 6 bases, J lost 4 bases, and 7 bases stayed unmatched. The CDR3 runs to 13 residues. CDR3 sequence: CSVQGALGTEAFF. The CDR3 DNA follows: TGCAGCGTCCAGGGGGCCCTCGGCACTGAAGCTTTCTTT.

This chain links TRBV28 with TRBJ1-1; 11 positions agree with TRBD1. Germline V gene data show CDR1 as MDHEN and CDR2 as SYDVKM. Trimming cost V 5 bases and J 6 bases; bases outside gene matches: 14. CDR3 length: 17 amino acids. CDR3 loop: CASSTVQSGTGGPEAFF. Written as DNA, the CDR3 is TGTGCCAGCAGTACTGTCCAATCCGGGACAGGGGGACCTGAAGCTTTCTTT.